This T cell receptor beta chain was recorded in a study of technical replicates of blood from several donors. Profiled with immunoSEQ multiplex PCR; TCRdb holds only in-frame clones, not every one. Of approximately 78,000 clones in the sample, about 95% are singletons; the top ten hold around 0.24%. This CDR3 is built from 12 residues. With 3 bases removed from V and 4 bases from J, the gap between germline ends came to 6 bases. Germline assignment: CDR1 MGHRA and CDR2 YSYEKL. This chain connects TRBV4-1 to TRBJ2-5, with D unclear. Sample: T cells isolated from PBMCs. The origin of this receptor is a human donor in good health. Here the CDR3 reads CASSHPLETQYF. CDR3 coding DNA: TGCGCCAGCAGCCATCCTTTAGAGACCCAGTACTTC.